Sequencing of this T cell receptor (beta chain) was carried out in a study of CD8 T cells in Susac syndrome. An amount of RNA that ranged from about 0.45 to 1 ug was reverse transcribed with random hexamers. An immunoSEQ multiplex PCR generated amplified TCR beta CDR3 products spanning 54 Vbeta and 13 Jbeta. TCRdb re-derived calls from the immunoSEQ multiplex PCR reads in MiXCR, one entry per CDR3 protein. The table lists around 280,000 distinct CDR3 sequences, about 90% of them singletons, with roughly 0.07% in the top ten. CDR3 length equals 14 residues. TCR beta was sequenced from blood CD8+ and CD4+ T cells. It was negative isolation that provided the CD8+ and CD4+ T cells, whereas TEMRA cells were enriched by FACS.

This receptor was obtained from a human donor with multiple sclerosis. The specimen sequenced was CD4+ T cells from PBMCs. The rearrangement uses TRBV21-1 and TRBJ2-1; whether TRBD1, the table's D call, matches the DNA was not checked. TRBV21-1 has pseudogene status. This chain's CDR3 is CATLEGGGYNEQFF. For the CDR3, the DNA is TGTGCCACCCTGGAGGGGGGAGGCTACAATGAGCAGTTCTTC.